The entry below gives a single T cell receptor (beta chain) sequence along with its context. Its target is unknown. It was RNA transcripts that yielded the amplified TCR beta CDR3 regions. HTBI primers were used for first-round RT-PCR of the TCR CDR3. In TCRdb, the multiplex PCR reads were re-called with MiXCR into one record per CDR3 protein. Among 250,000 to 300,000 distinct CDR3 sequences listed, more than 14% were seen once. The entry originates in a study of T cells in Graves' hyperthyroidism and ophthalmopathy. Study at large: The initial diagnosis was the point when peripheral blood was collected, ahead of any treatment. Overall study results and limits: Researchers found most expanded thyroid clonotypes above 0.001 in blood as well. Using 13 V-J features, a model discriminated ophthalmopathy from stable hyperthyroidism.

The germline gives CDR1 DFQATT, CDR2 SNEGSKA (reference sequence). The CDR3 spans 17 residues. V dropped 5 bases and J dropped 0 bases, with 22 bases sitting between them. The sample consisted of blood. The sequence was obtained from a woman aged 35 to 49 with Graves' hyperthyroidism that later progressed to Graves' ophthalmopathy. The V and J genes are TRBV20-1 and TRBJ1-2; no clear D gene. The CDR3: CSAPHQGGEKANYGYTF. As DNA, the CDR3 is TGCAGTGCTCCCCACCAAGGCGGGGAGAAGGCTAACTATGGCTACACCTTC.